This entry features one T cell receptor beta chain sequence. It lacks a known antigen. Per-base quality was not reported, and no clone a single base away is much larger than it. CDR1 LGHDT and CDR2 YNNKEL were looked up in the germline V gene (reference sequence). V gives up 2 bases and J gives up 1 base, and the segment between their germline ends measures 15 bases. Taken from cysteine to phenylalanine, the CDR3 has 16 residues. Only the CDR3 DNA stays, 48 bases, in frame from base 1. This record comes from a study of blood T cell repertoires in COVID-19 (dated by TCRdb to between 2020 and 2021). Study-level background: Collaborator samples came from the United States, Italy and Spain and covered acute and convalescent phases of COVID-19. Nearly every sample came with metadata listing a de-identified subject ID, COVID-19 status, age in years and sex. The dataset comprised deeply sampled blood TCRbeta repertoires from subjects exposed to, actively infected with, or recovered from COVID-19. The repertoires were released in a freely available public database intended as a resource for research on the immune response to SARS-CoV-2. HLA class I and class II types, where available, came from metadata supplied by the sample provider rather than from assay-based typing. The samples were drawn from two sources: the first 160 participants of the ongoing ImmuneRACE study, and over 950 subjects contributed by 6 global collaborators. The prospective study material was composed of cDNA or gDNA derived from T cells, B-cell-depleted T cells, or PBMCs.

Each collaborating institution followed its own protocols to collect whole blood in K2EDTA tubes. For TCRbeta analysis, collaborators shipped samples in one of three forms: frozen whole blood, isolated PBMCs, or DNA extracted from either of those sample types. The immunoSEQ Assay, a bias-controlled multiplex PCR, was used to amplify TCRbeta CDR3 regions from genomic DNA. Per the authors' processing: Nucleated cell counts per sample were estimated from amplification of reference gene primers within the assay. Sequence reads were collapsed and filtered to measure the absolute abundance of every unique TCRbeta CDR3 rearrangement. For each sample, productive Simpson clonality was calculated as the square root of Simpson's diversity index across productive rearrangements. In its TCRdb copy, this immuneACCESS table keeps in-frame sequences only and misses some clones. Where compared with another copy, unresolved V genes explain less than half of these, and the others have no known cause. That table is the source of V, J and clone size, and D and trimming were worked out from the DNA. The sample table holds 110,000 or so clones, of which less than 75% were seen once. The ten largest account for around 1.9% of the sample.

Study-wide conclusions, independent of this receptor: Clinical and demographic metadata were provided uncurated, with the amount varying by source and participant.

Material for sequencing was peripheral blood. The chain is assembled from TRBV3-1 (or the pseudogene TRBV3-2) and TRBJ2-7; the D gene lacks a confident call. This TCR derives from a woman in her thirties or forties with acute or convalescent COVID-19. The sequence in DNA is TGTGCCAGCAGCCAACAGAGACCAAACGGGTCCTACGAGCAGTACTTC. This yields the protein CASSQQRPNGSYEQYF.